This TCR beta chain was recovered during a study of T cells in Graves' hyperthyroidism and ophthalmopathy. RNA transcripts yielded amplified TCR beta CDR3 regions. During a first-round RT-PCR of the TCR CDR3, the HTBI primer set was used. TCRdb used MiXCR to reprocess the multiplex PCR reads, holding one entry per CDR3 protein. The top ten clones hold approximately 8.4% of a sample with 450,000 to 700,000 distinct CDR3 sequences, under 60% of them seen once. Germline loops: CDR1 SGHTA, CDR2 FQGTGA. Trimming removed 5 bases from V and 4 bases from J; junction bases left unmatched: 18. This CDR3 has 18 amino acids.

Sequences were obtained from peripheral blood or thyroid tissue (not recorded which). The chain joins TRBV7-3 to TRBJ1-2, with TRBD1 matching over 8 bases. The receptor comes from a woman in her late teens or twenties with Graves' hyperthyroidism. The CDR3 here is CASSPDTGEAGGTYGYTF. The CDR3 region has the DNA TGTGCCAGCAGCCCTGACACCGGGGAGGCAGGGGGCACCTATGGCTACACCTTC.